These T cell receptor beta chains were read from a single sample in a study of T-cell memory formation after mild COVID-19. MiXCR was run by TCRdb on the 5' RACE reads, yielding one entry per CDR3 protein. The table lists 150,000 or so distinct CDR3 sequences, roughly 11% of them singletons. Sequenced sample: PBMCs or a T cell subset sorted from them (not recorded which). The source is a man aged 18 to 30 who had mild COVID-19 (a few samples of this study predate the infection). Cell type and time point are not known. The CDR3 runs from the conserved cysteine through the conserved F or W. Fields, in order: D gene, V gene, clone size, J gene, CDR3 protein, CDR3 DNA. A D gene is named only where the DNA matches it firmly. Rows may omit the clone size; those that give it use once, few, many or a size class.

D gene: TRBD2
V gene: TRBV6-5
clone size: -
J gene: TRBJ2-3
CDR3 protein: CASSYSGGGGTQYF
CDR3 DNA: TGTGCCAGCAGTTACTCGGGCGGGGGGGGTACGCAGTATTTT

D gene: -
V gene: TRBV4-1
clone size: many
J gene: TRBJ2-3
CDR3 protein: CASSQELAGNTDTQYF
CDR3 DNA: TGCGCCAGCAGCCAAGAACTAGCTGGTAACACAGATACGCAGTATTTT

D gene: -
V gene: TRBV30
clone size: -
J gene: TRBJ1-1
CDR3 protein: CAWMGGRGNTEAFF
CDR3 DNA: TGTGCCTGGATGGGAGGCAGGGGGAACACTGAAGCTTTCTTT

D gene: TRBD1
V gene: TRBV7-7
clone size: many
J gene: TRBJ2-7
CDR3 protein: CASSSGQGNEQYF
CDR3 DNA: TGTGCCAGCAGCTCCGGACAGGGGAACGAGCAGTACTTC

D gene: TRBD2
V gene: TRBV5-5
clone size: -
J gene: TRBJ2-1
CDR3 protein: CATSGLASYNEQFF
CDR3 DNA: TGTGCCACGTCGGGACTAGCCTCCTACAATGAGCAGTTCTTC

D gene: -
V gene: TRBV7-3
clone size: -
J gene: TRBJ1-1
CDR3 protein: CASSSHPGVDTEAFF
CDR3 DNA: TGTGCCAGCAGCTCCCATCCAGGGGTTGACACTGAAGCTTTCTTT

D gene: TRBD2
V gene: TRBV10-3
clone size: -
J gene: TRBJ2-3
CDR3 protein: CAIRQPLGLAVSDTQYF
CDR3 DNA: TGTGCCATCAGACAACCCCTAGGACTAGCGGTTTCAGATACGCAGTATTTT

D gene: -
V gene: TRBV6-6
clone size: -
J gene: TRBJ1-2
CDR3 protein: CASSASADYGYTF
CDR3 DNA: TGTGCCAGCTCCGCCTCGGCCGACTATGGCTACACCTTC

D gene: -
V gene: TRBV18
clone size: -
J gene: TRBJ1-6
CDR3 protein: CASSPGQFPSPLHF
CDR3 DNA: TGTGCCAGCTCACCCGGGCAATTCCCTTCACCCCTCCACTTT

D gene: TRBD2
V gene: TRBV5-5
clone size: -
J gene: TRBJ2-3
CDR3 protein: CASSLAERDADTQYF
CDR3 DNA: TGTGCCAGCAGCTTGGCCGAGCGGGATGCAGATACGCAGTATTTT

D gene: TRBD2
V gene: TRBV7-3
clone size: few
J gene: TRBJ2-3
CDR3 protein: CASSPGTRAQYF
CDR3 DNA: TGTGCCAGCAGTCCCGGGACTAGGGCGCAGTATTTT

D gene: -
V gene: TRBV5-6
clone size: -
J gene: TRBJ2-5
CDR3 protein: CASSFTGNETQYF
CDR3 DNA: TGTGCCAGCAGCTTCACAGGGAATGAGACCCAGTACTTC

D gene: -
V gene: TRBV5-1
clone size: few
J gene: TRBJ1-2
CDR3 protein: CASSFKGQGYTF
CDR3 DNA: TGCGCCAGCAGCTTTAAAGGGCAAGGCTACACCTTC

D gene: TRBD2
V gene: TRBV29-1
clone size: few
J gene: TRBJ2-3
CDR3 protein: CSVERRGGPSTDTQYF
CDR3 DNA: TGCAGCGTTGAACGGCGGGGGGGCCCTAGCACAGATACGCAGTATTTT

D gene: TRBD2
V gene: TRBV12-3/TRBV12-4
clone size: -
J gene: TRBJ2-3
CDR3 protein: CASSLLPPGTSGGDTQYF
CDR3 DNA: TGTGCCAGCAGTTTACTACCCCCCGGGACTAGCGGGGGGGATACGCAGTATTTT

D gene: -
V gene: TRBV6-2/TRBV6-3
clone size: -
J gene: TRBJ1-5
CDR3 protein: CASGPWLGSNQPQHF
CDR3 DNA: TGTGCCAGCGGACCGTGGCTCGGAAGCAATCAGCCCCAGCATTTT

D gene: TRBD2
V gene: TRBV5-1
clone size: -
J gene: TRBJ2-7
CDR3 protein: CASSPLEVASGCYF
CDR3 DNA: TGCGCCAGCAGCCCCTTGGAGGTGGCTAGCGGTTGTTACTTC